The 17 T cell receptor beta chains below come from one sample, sequenced in a study of blood T cell repertoires in COVID-19. Generated by immunoSEQ multiplex PCR, the TCRdb table keeps only in-frame clones and is missing some. The sample lists about 25,000 clones; roughly 80% were seen once. Source material: peripheral blood. The receptors were sampled from a woman of 80 years or more with acute or convalescent COVID-19.

The gene calls are TRBV11-1 and TRBJ1-1; TRBD1 matches 12 bases. This CDR3 comprises 16 residues. Unmatched junction bases numbered 9, after V lost 5 bases and J lost 5 bases. CDR1 is SGHAT and CDR2 is FQDESV in the germline V gene (reference sequence). The chain's CDR3 is CASSPPGQGARTEAFF. CDR3 nucleotide sequence: TGTGCCAGCAGCCCGCCGGGACAGGGGGCGAGGACTGAAGCTTTCTTT.

The chain links TRBV19 to TRBJ1-5, with 8 bases identical to TRBD1. Germline V lookup: CDR1 LNHDA, CDR2 SQIVND (reference sequence). This CDR3 has 17 residues. J gave up 0 bases and V 7 bases, and 11 bases lay outside the gene matches. CDR3 residues: CASIPTAGTGSNQPQHF. CDR3 in DNA: TGTGCCAGTATTCCGACTGCCGGGACAGGTAGCAATCAGCCCCAGCATTTT.

V usage is TRBV5-6 and J usage is TRBJ2-7; 7 bases agree with TRBD1. Trimming at V came to 3 bases and at J to 4 bases, leaving 7 bases not matched to a gene. The CDR3 extends over 14 amino acids. Germline values: CDR1 SGHDT, CDR2 YYEEEE. CDR3 amino acids: CASSSRGKRYEQYF. The CDR3 DNA reads as TGTGCCAGCAGCTCCAGGGGGAAGCGGTACGAGCAGTACTTC.

The V call is TRBV7-6, the J call TRBJ1-4, with a tentative D call TRBD1 (6 bases). V gave up 5 bases and J gave up 0 bases, with 16 bases separating them. In germline, CDR1 is SGHVS, CDR2 FNYEAQ. This CDR3 is built from 17 residues. CDR3 in DNA: TGTGCCAGCAGCCCCGTGTTGGGGGCGGCAACTAATGAAAAACTGTTTTTT. Translating it yields CASSPVLGAATNEKLFF.

The V gene is TRBV2, the J gene TRBJ1-2, with 7 bases identical to TRBD1. J lost 5 bases, V lost 7 bases, and 4 bases had no gene match. This CDR3 region has 12 residues. Germline V lookup: CDR1 SNHLY, CDR2 FYNNEI. Here the CDR3 reads CASIEQGYGYTF. In DNA form, the CDR3 reads TGTGCCAGCATCGAACAGGGGTATGGCTACACCTTC.

This rearrangement joins TRBV7-2 to TRBJ2-3, with 9 bases lining up with TRBD2. The J segment lost 4 bases and the V segment lost 3 bases, leaving 5 bases of the junction unmatched. Per germline, CDR1 SGHTA and CDR2 FQGNSA. This CDR3 contains 15 residues. The CDR3 reads CASSLVAGEPDTQYF. The CDR3 bases are TGTGCCAGCAGCTTGGTAGCGGGAGAACCAGATACGCAGTATTTT.

This clone showed up just a few times. The J gene is TRBJ2-1, the V gene TRBV7-9; 11 bases fit TRBD2. Germline CDR1 and CDR2: SEHNR and FQNEAQ (reference sequence). The CDR3 runs 15 residues. Trimming took 5 bases from V and 8 from J; bases not matched to a gene: 8. The CDR3 sequence is CASSHETSGTYEQFF. CDR3 nucleotide sequence: TGTGCCAGCAGCCACGAGACTAGCGGGACATATGAGCAGTTCTTC.

The chain links TRBV25-1 to TRBJ2-7; TRBD1 aligns across 7 bases. The CDR3 runs 14 residues. J lost 0 bases, V lost 3 bases, and 2 bases had no gene match. Germline V gene sequence: CDR1 MGHDK, CDR2 SYGVNS. CDR3: CASSEYRGSYEQYF. CDR3 nucleotides: TGTGCCAGCAGTGAGTACAGGGGCTCCTACGAGCAGTACTTC.

The V and J genes are TRBV5-6 and TRBJ2-2, with 7 positions matching TRBD2. Germline CDR1 reads SGHDT; CDR2 reads YYEEEE. The CDR3 contains 15 residues. After removal of 3 bases from V and 4 bases from J, the junction contained 6 bases not matched to a gene. DNA for the CDR3: TGTGCCAGCAGCTGGGAGGGGTTGGTCACCGGGGAGCTGTTTTTT. Amino acid sequence: CASSWEGLVTGELFF.

The V call is TRBV19, the J call TRBJ1-2, with 7 bases identical to TRBD1. This CDR3 has 13 amino acids. Looked up from germline, CDR1 is LNHDA and CDR2 is SQIVND (reference sequence). V lost 4 bases, J lost 7 bases, and 6 bases stayed unmatched. The CDR3 is CASSTQGGAGYTF. The CDR3 nucleotides read TGTGCCAGTAGTACTCAGGGGGGAGCTGGCTACACCTTC.

J is TRBJ1-1 and V is TRBV5-1; the D gene is possibly TRBD1 (5 bases). Germline lookup yields CDR1 SGHRS and CDR2 YFSETQ. The V end was cut by 7 bases, the J end by 4 bases, with 17 bases between. The length of the CDR3 is 14 residues. In DNA form, the CDR3 reads TGCGCCAGCTTCAAAGGGGCCCCGGGCACTGAAGCTTTCTTT. Its translation: CASFKGAPGTEAFF.

The gene calls are TRBV5-6 and TRBJ1-3, with D perhaps matching TRBD1 (5 bases). The CDR3 loop spans 15 amino acids. The germline V and J ends were trimmed by 3 bases and 3 bases, with 13 bases remaining between them. Germline values: CDR1 SGHDT, CDR2 YYEEEE. CDR3 nucleotides: TGTGCCAGCAGCTCCCCAGGGAATGTTGGAAACACCATATATTTT. Translating it yields CASSSPGNVGNTIYF.

The genes are TRBV2 and TRBJ1-1, with a possible D match to TRBD1 (5 bases). V lost 2 bases and J lost 4, with 11 bases in between. Germline values: CDR1 SNHLY, CDR2 FYNNEI. CDR3 length equals 14 residues. This chain's CDR3 is CASSEPTGGTEAFF. The DNA of the CDR3 is TGTGCCAGCAGTGAACCCACCGGGGGCACTGAAGCTTTCTTT.

The rearrangement links TRBV29-1 to TRBJ1-1; TRBD1 aligns across 7 bases. Germline CDR1 SQVTM, CDR2 ANQGSEA. CDR3 length: 15 residues. V trimming: 1 base; J trimming: 0 bases; junction bases outside the gene matches: 5. The CDR3 DNA reads as TGCAGCGTTGAAGCCCAGGGACAGTTGAACACTGAAGCTTTCTTT. This gives the protein CSVEAQGQLNTEAFF.

This clone was seen once. The chain joins TRBV19 to TRBJ1-5; TRBD1 is a possible D gene (5 bases). The CDR3 length is 14 residues. Germline V gene sequence: CDR1 LNHDA, CDR2 SQIVND (reference sequence). Between the trimmed V and J ends, which lost 5 bases and 4 bases, there was a span of 12 bases. The CDR3 DNA sequence: TGTGCCAGTAGTGGGGGGTTGAGTAATCAGCCCCAGCATTTT. Protein: CASSGGLSNQPQHF.

Written as DNA, the CDR3 is TGTGCCAGCAGGCTCGGGACAGGGAACACTGAAGCTTTCTTT. Protein: CASRLGTGNTEAFF. The chain combines TRBV2 with TRBJ1-1, with 8 bases identical to TRBD1. Trimming cost V 6 bases and J 1 base; bases outside gene matches: 4. Germline V gene lookup returns CDR1 SNHLY and CDR2 FYNNEI. CDR3 length equals 14 residues.

The V and J genes are TRBV6-1 and TRBJ1-5, with D hard to call. V lost 1 base, J lost 7 bases, and 8 bases lay in between. Per the germline V gene, CDR1 is MNHNS and CDR2 is SASEGT. The CDR3 runs to 13 residues. The chain's CDR3 is CASSEVPGQPQHF. CDR3 DNA sequence: TGTGCCAGCAGTGAAGTGCCGGGGCAGCCCCAGCATTTT.